Following are 11 T cell receptor beta chains from one sample sequenced in a study of blood T cells in healthy people across ages. A J-beta primer mix and a sample-barcoded 5' primer were used in a second PCR of roughly 6 to 11 cycles. Each CDR3 protein gets one entry after TCRdb re-called the 5' RACE reads with MiXCR. The table shows more than 900,000 distinct CDR3 sequences, with 29% occurring only once. This sample was shared with a second study, whose subject was T cells of mothers and their children.

Sequencing input: blood. The receptor set was obtained from a middle-aged woman in good health.

This clonotype appeared many times. The V gene is TRBV20-1, the J gene TRBJ2-7; tentative D call: TRBD2 (5 bases). The CDR3 has 15 amino acids. Trimming took off 3 bases at V and 3 bases at J, with 18 bases between the two ends. Germline V gene data show CDR1 as DFQATT and CDR2 as SNEGSKA (reference sequence). DNA for the CDR3: TGCAGTGCTAGTTTGGTCGCGGACGGGGACTACGAGCAGTACTTC. Translation: CSASLVADGDYEQYF.

This clonotype has at least ten counts. The chain links TRBV7-2 to TRBJ2-3; D unclear. This CDR3 contains 13 residues. The germline gives CDR1 SGHTA, CDR2 FQGNSA. V was trimmed by 1 base and J by 4 bases, leaving 6 bases between them. The CDR3 region has the DNA TGTGCCAGCAGCTTAGTCATGGCAGATACGCAGTATTTT. It encodes CASSLVMADTQYF.

The chain uses TRBV5-1 and TRBJ1-4; TRBD1 matches at 9 bases. This CDR3 spans 16 amino acids. J lost 4 bases, V lost 3 bases, and 7 bases had no gene match. The germline gives CDR1 SGHRS, CDR2 YFSETQ. This chain's CDR3 is CASSYGTGNINEKLFF. The CDR3, as DNA: TGCGCCAGCAGCTACGGGACAGGGAACATTAATGAAAAACTGTTTTTT. The variable domain in full, completed from reference TRBV5-1 and TRBJ1-4, reads KAGVTQTPRYLIKTRGQQVTLSCSPISGHRSVSWYQQTPGQGLQFLFEYFSETQRNKGNFPGRFSGRQFSNSRSEMNVSTLELGDSALYLCASSYGTGNINEKLFFGSGTQLSVL.

In its sample, this clonotype was seen a few times. The CDR3 protein is CSAKQGQGGYTF. The CDR3 DNA sequence: TGCAGTGCTAAACAGGGGCAGGGTGGCTACACCTTC. The V gene is TRBV20-1, the J gene TRBJ1-2, with 7 bases identical to TRBD1. Losses at the gene ends were 4 bases for V and 7 bases for J; bases not matched to a gene: 6. Germline CDR1 DFQATT, CDR2 SNEGSKA (reference sequence). The length of the CDR3 is 12 residues.

The chain uses TRBV7-2 and TRBJ2-3; TRBD2 matches 11 bases. The CDR3 has 18 amino acids. Germline V gene data show CDR1 as SGHTA and CDR2 as FQGNSA. Trimming took 3 bases from V and 2 from J; bases not matched to a gene: 10. The CDR3 loop reads CASSFPNLTSGNTDTQYF. CDR3 nucleotides: TGTGCCAGCAGCTTCCCCAATCTGACTAGCGGGAACACAGATACGCAGTATTTT.

The chain has TRBV7-2 and TRBJ2-7; 8 bases align to TRBD1. There are 14 residues in the CDR3. CDR1 SGHTA and CDR2 FQGNSA come from the germline V gene. V was clipped by 5 bases and J by 5 bases; unmatched bases: 8. DNA for the CDR3: TGTGCCAGCAGCCGAGGGACAGGACACGACGAGCAGTACTTC. Translation: CASSRGTGHDEQYF.

This clonotype was counted ten times or more. The rearrangement links TRBV27 to TRBJ2-3; no clear D. This CDR3 has 13 amino acids. V dropped 4 bases and J dropped 4 bases, with 9 bases sitting between them. Germline CDR1 reads MNHEY; CDR2 reads SMNVEV (reference sequence). In DNA form, the CDR3 reads TGTGCCAGCAGTTCGATAAGCTCAGATACGCAGTATTTT. Protein: CASSSISSDTQYF.

This clonotype has only one observation. At one end the junction does not follow the germline gene, possibly because of a read error. This chain connects TRBV7-2 to TRBJ2-5; unclear D gene. This CDR3 comprises 13 residues. Germline V gene data show CDR1 as SGHTA and CDR2 as FQGNSA. In DNA, the CDR3 is TGTGCCAGCAGGCCCCCCGTAGGCGAGACCCAGTGCTTC. Translating gives CASRPPVGETQCF.

This clonotype was counted many times. The chain combines TRBV4-2 with TRBJ2-7; D not resolved. The CDR3 consists of 14 residues. Per germline, CDR1 LGHNA and CDR2 YNFKEQ. V lost 0 bases to trimming and J lost 1 base, with 7 bases between them. The chain's CDR3 is CASSQDLASYEQYF. The CDR3 nucleotides are TGTGCCAGCAGCCAAGATTTGGCTTCCTACGAGCAGTACTTC.

The J gene is TRBJ1-2, the V gene TRBV2; 12 nucleotides align to TRBD1. The germline gives CDR1 SNHLY, CDR2 FYNNEI. CDR3 length: 16 residues. Trimming at V came to 5 bases and at J to 4 bases, leaving 8 bases not matched to a gene. This CDR3 is CASSIHGTGGLYGYTF. In DNA, the CDR3 is TGTGCCAGCAGTATTCATGGGACAGGGGGCCTCTATGGCTACACCTTC. Filled out from reference TRBV2 and TRBJ1-2, the complete variable domain reads EPEVTQTPSHQVTQMGQEVILRCVPISNHLYFYWYRQILGQKVEFLVSFYNNEISEKSEIFDDQFSVERPDGSNFTLKIRSTKLEDSAMYFCASSIHGTGGLYGYTFGSGTRLTVV.

The CDR3 bases are TGTGCCACCAGCTGGGGGGGCCGGGGCACTGAAGCTTTCTTT. This sequence encodes CATSWGGRGTEAFF. The chain combines TRBV15 with TRBJ1-1; a weak D match, TRBD1 (6 bases). With 5 bases removed from V and 4 bases from J, the gap between germline ends came to 14 bases. CDR1 and CDR2 (germline): LNHNV, YYDKDF (reference sequence). The CDR3 contains 14 residues.